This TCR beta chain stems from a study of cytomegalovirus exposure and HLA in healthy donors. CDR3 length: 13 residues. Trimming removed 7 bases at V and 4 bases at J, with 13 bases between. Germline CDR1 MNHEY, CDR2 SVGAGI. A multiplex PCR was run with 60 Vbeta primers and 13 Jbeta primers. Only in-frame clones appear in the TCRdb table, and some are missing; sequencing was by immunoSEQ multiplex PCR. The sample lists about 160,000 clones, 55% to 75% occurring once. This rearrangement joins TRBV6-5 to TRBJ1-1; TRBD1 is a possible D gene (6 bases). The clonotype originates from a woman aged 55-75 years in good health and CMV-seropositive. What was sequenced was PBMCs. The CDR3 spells CASTYRVGTEAFF. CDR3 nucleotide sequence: TGTGCCAGCACCTACAGGGTGGGCACTGAAGCTTTCTTT.